This T cell receptor beta chain was documented in a study of T cells in Graves' hyperthyroidism and ophthalmopathy. In the study overall: Blood was drawn when the patient was first diagnosed and still untreated.

Study results and caveats: Blood also held most thyroid clonotypes expanded beyond 0.001.

Subjects aged 18 to 65 presented with newly diagnosed hyperthyroidism of less than 2 months' duration. Amplified TCR beta CDR3 regions came from RNA transcripts. First-round RT-PCR of the TCR CDR3 relied on the HTBI primer set. TCRdb reanalysed the multiplex PCR reads using MiXCR and keeps one entry per CDR3 protein. This sample yields fewer than 350,000 distinct CDR3 sequences, of which 10% to 15% are seen a single time; 6.5% to 10% belongs to the top ten. Worth noting for this clonotype: Its antigen is still unknown.

The TCR comes from a woman aged 25 to 39 with Graves' hyperthyroidism that later progressed to Graves' ophthalmopathy. The sample consisted of blood.

CDR3 coding DNA: TGTGCCAGCAGTTACGATGGGACTAGCGGGGGGAATGAGCAGTTCTTC. It specifies CASSYDGTSGGNEQFF. The V call is TRBV6-2 or TRBV6-3, the J call TRBJ2-1, with TRBD2 matching over 15 bases. Germline CDR1 is MNHEY and CDR2 is SVGEGT. Germline trimming cut 2 bases from V and 7 bases from J; bases unmatched to any gene: 3. The CDR3 runs to 16 residues.